Following are 2 T cell receptor beta chains from one sample sequenced in a study of T cell responses to AZD1222 COVID-19 vaccine. The data were produced by immunoSEQ multiplex PCR, yet TCRdb's version contains in-frame clones alone and is incomplete. The table lists roughly 150,000 clones, 87% of them singletons. Sequenced material: peripheral blood, taken 28 days after the second AZD1222 dose. The receptors were gathered from an adult who received the AZD1222 COVID-19 vaccine.

This clone occurred once. The rearrangement uses TRBV5-1 and TRBJ1-2; D perhaps matches TRBD1 (5 bases). Germline lookup yields CDR1 SGHRS and CDR2 YFSETQ. The V and J ends lost 3 bases and 0 bases respectively, with 15 bases between them. This CDR3 has 16 residues. The CDR3 DNA reads as TGCGCCAGCAGCTGGGGGACGGCCCCTACTAACTATGGCTACACCTTC. This gives the protein CASSWGTAPTNYGYTF.

The table lists this clone with a few counts. V is TRBV2 and J is TRBJ1-4, with a weak D call TRBD1 (5 bases). The CDR3 is 15 amino acids. Germline V lookup: CDR1 SNHLY, CDR2 FYNNEI. Trimming took off 0 bases at V and 8 bases at J, with 13 bases between the two ends. Written as DNA, the CDR3 is TGTGCCAGCAGTGAAGCTGCACAGGTGGGAGAAAAACTGTTTTTT. This sequence encodes CASSEAAQVGEKLFF.